This is a list of T cell receptor beta chains from one sample in a study of human CD8 memory T cell subsets. TCRdb re-called the 5' RACE reads and catalogs CDR3 proteins one per entry, DNA excluded. The repertoire shows 10,000 to 11,000 distinct CDR3 sequences; the top ten hold 7.5% to 10%. Material: CD8+ stem-like memory T cells (TSCM and TCM) sorted from PBMCs. All receptors come from a human donor in good health. Both conserved end residues are part of each CDR3. Each record gives: J gene, V gene, clone size, CDR3 protein. Clone size is given for some rows only: seen once, a few or many times, or a class if the clone is expanded.

J gene: TRBJ2-1; V gene: TRBV7-8; clone size: NA; CDR3 protein: CASSPRSPYNEQFF
J gene: TRBJ2-1; V gene: TRBV20-1; clone size: NA; CDR3 protein: CSARVEPYNEQFF
J gene: TRBJ1-2; V gene: TRBV23-1; clone size: NA; CDR3 protein: CASSQYGNPSYGYTF
J gene: TRBJ2-7; V gene: TRBV2; clone size: medium-sized; CDR3 protein: CASSEGLDEQYF
J gene: TRBJ2-7; V gene: TRBV2; clone size: NA; CDR3 protein: CALLQLGGYEQYF
J gene: TRBJ2-7; V gene: TRBV10-3; clone size: NA; CDR3 protein: CAIEDRGAEQYF
J gene: TRBJ2-7; V gene: TRBV27; clone size: NA; CDR3 protein: CASSTGYEQYF
J gene: TRBJ2-7; V gene: TRBV7-3; clone size: NA; CDR3 protein: CASSLTAGGTYEQYF
J gene: TRBJ2-4; V gene: TRBV2; clone size: NA; CDR3 protein: CASRGWDAQNIQYF
J gene: TRBJ2-7; V gene: TRBV27; clone size: medium-sized; CDR3 protein: CASSLGPGAYEQYF
J gene: TRBJ2-7; V gene: TRBV28; clone size: NA; CDR3 protein: CASQSVYGEQHYEQYF
J gene: TRBJ2-7; V gene: TRBV3-1; clone size: NA; CDR3 protein: CASSQDTSNYEQYF
J gene: TRBJ1-1; V gene: TRBV2; clone size: NA; CDR3 protein: CASSEYGITNTEAFF
J gene: TRBJ2-1; V gene: TRBV7-9; clone size: NA; CDR3 protein: CASSPQDRGYNEQFF
J gene: TRBJ1-5; V gene: TRBV12-3/TRBV12-4; clone size: large; CDR3 protein: CASRPGYGQPQHF
J gene: TRBJ2-7; V gene: TRBV9; clone size: NA; CDR3 protein: CASSALVGNEQYF
J gene: TRBJ2-7; V gene: TRBV28; clone size: NA; CDR3 protein: CASASRTVFFYEQYF
J gene: TRBJ1-5; V gene: TRBV6-6; clone size: NA; CDR3 protein: CASSFEQGASRPQHF
J gene: TRBJ2-1; V gene: TRBV2; clone size: medium-sized; CDR3 protein: CASSEVWDNEQFF
J gene: TRBJ2-5; V gene: TRBV7-9; clone size: NA; CDR3 protein: CASSSLPGTQYF
J gene: TRBJ1-6; V gene: TRBV20-1; clone size: NA; CDR3 protein: CSATFRAGGSSSYNSPLHF
J gene: TRBJ2-2; V gene: TRBV20-1; clone size: NA; CDR3 protein: CSARDRTGGYTGELFF
J gene: TRBJ2-1; V gene: TRBV29-1; clone size: NA; CDR3 protein: CSVQGGSYNEQFF
J gene: TRBJ2-1; V gene: TRBV7-9; clone size: NA; CDR3 protein: CASSLPVGTGNEQFF
J gene: TRBJ1-1; V gene: TRBV15; clone size: NA; CDR3 protein: CATSRDYTGITEAFF
J gene: TRBJ2-3; V gene: TRBV14; clone size: NA; CDR3 protein: CASSRDKWSTDTQYF
J gene: TRBJ2-7; V gene: TRBV28; clone size: NA; CDR3 protein: CASSVALGGYEQYF
J gene: TRBJ2-1; V gene: TRBV12-3/TRBV12-4; clone size: NA; CDR3 protein: CASRIGTFSYNEQFF
J gene: TRBJ2-7; V gene: TRBV25-1; clone size: medium-sized; CDR3 protein: CASSEYGKQYF
J gene: TRBJ2-7; V gene: TRBV4-1; clone size: NA; CDR3 protein: CASSLSFLDSEQYF
J gene: TRBJ2-4; V gene: TRBV5-6; clone size: NA; CDR3 protein: CASSLRIAKNIQYF
J gene: TRBJ2-7; V gene: TRBV6-5; clone size: medium-sized; CDR3 protein: CASSLGHNSYEQYF
J gene: TRBJ2-3; V gene: TRBV10-3; clone size: NA; CDR3 protein: CAISEYVNTDTQYF
J gene: TRBJ2-7; V gene: TRBV10-3; clone size: NA; CDR3 protein: CAIRNWDGDSYEQYF
J gene: TRBJ2-3; V gene: TRBV5-1; clone size: medium-sized; CDR3 protein: CASSHDRGSTDTQYF
J gene: TRBJ1-2; V gene: TRBV20-1; clone size: NA; CDR3 protein: CSARGDTHGYTF
J gene: TRBJ1-2; V gene: TRBV20-1; clone size: NA; CDR3 protein: CSASVDFGDGYTF
J gene: TRBJ1-5; V gene: TRBV27; clone size: NA; CDR3 protein: CASSTGGNQPQHF
J gene: TRBJ1-2; V gene: TRBV7-8; clone size: NA; CDR3 protein: CASSLEQGPDGYTF
J gene: TRBJ1-2; V gene: TRBV7-8; clone size: medium-sized; CDR3 protein: CASSPTGANGYTF
J gene: TRBJ2-5; V gene: TRBV25-1; clone size: NA; CDR3 protein: CASKRLAGEDETQYF
J gene: TRBJ2-7; V gene: TRBV19; clone size: NA; CDR3 protein: CASSIASGNEQYF
J gene: TRBJ2-6; V gene: TRBV14; clone size: NA; CDR3 protein: CASSQDLGFGPSGANVLTF
J gene: TRBJ2-3; V gene: TRBV28; clone size: large; CDR3 protein: CASSPGASGEYPDTQYF
J gene: TRBJ2-2; V gene: TRBV2; clone size: NA; CDR3 protein: CASNSPYTGELFF
J gene: TRBJ2-1; V gene: TRBV2; clone size: NA; CDR3 protein: CASSTGQLAYNEQFF
J gene: TRBJ2-1; V gene: TRBV27; clone size: NA; CDR3 protein: CASSLSTSGGVYNEQFF
J gene: TRBJ1-5; V gene: TRBV5-5; clone size: NA; CDR3 protein: CASSLEGEHQPQHF
J gene: TRBJ2-3; V gene: TRBV29-1; clone size: NA; CDR3 protein: CSGWTGMTDTQYF
J gene: TRBJ2-7; V gene: TRBV7-9; clone size: NA; CDR3 protein: CASSLGLRPYEQYF
J gene: TRBJ2-3; V gene: TRBV7-9; clone size: NA; CDR3 protein: CTVSVGNSDTQYF
J gene: TRBJ1-1; V gene: TRBV14; clone size: NA; CDR3 protein: CASSQDETPEAFF
J gene: TRBJ2-3; V gene: TRBV28; clone size: NA; CDR3 protein: CASTEVGGIADTQYF